This entry lists 3 T cell receptor beta chains sequenced from one sample in a study of blood T cell repertoires in COVID-19. TCRdb keeps only in-frame clones here, not all; method: immunoSEQ multiplex PCR. This sample carries about 320,000 clones, 75% to 90% of them seen once, and the ten largest clones take about 5%. The sample comprised PBMCs or T cells enriched from blood (not recorded which). These receptors all stem from a man aged 60 to 75 who had recovered from COVID-19.

The chain uses TRBV28 and TRBJ1-5; TRBD1 agrees at 8 bases. The CDR3 is 15 amino acids. CDR1 and CDR2 from the germline V gene are MDHEN and SYDVKM. The V and J ends lost 2 bases and 7 bases, in that order; junction bases with no gene match: 7. DNA of the CDR3: TGTGCCAGCAGTTTAATCAGGGGGCCTCGCCAGCCCCAGCATTTT. It encodes CASSLIRGPRQPQHF.

This clone has just one count. The rearrangement links TRBV5-4 to TRBJ2-7; D is uncertain. The CDR3 sequence is 15 residues long. The V gene's germline CDR1 is SGHNT and CDR2 YYREEE (reference sequence). V lost 0 bases to trimming and J lost 0 bases, with 10 bases between them. CDR3 loop: CASSLARQSSYEQYF. For the CDR3, the DNA is TGTGCCAGCAGCTTGGCCAGGCAGAGCTCCTACGAGCAGTACTTC. The variable domain in full, completed from reference TRBV5-4 and TRBJ2-7, reads ETGVTQSPTHLIKTRGQQVTLRCSSQSGHNTVSWYQQALGQGPQFIFQYYREEENGRGNFPPRFSGLQFPNYSSELNVNALELDDSALYLCASSLARQSSYEQYFGPGTRLTVT.

The J gene is TRBJ2-1, the V gene TRBV18, with 9 bases fitting TRBD1. With 3 bases clipped from V and 7 bases from J, the junction kept 10 bases outside the gene matches. The CDR3 is 16 residues long. Germline V gene lookup returns CDR1 KGHSH and CDR2 LQKENI. Written as DNA, the CDR3 is TGTGCCAGCTCACCGTCGGGGACAGGGTTTGGTAATGAGCAGTTCTTC. Protein: CASSPSGTGFGNEQFF.